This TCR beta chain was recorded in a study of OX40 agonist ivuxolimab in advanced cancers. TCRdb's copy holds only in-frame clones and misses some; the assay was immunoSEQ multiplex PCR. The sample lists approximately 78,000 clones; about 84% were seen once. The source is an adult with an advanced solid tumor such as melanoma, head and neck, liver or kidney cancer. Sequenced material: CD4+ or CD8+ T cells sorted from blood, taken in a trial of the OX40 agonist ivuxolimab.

The CDR3 DNA is TGTGCCAGCAGCCCCCTTGGGCAGGGGGGTAACTATGGCTACACCTTC. Translating gives CASSPLGQGGNYGYTF. This chain links TRBV5-4 with TRBJ1-2, with 7 bases aligning to TRBD1. The V gene end was trimmed by 4 bases and the J gene end by 1 base; junction bases not matched to a gene: 10. The germline V gene encodes CDR1 SGHNT and CDR2 YYREEE (reference sequence). The CDR3 is 16 residues long. Using reference TRBV5-4 and TRBJ1-2 for the parts outside the CDR3, the full variable domain is ETGVTQSPTHLIKTRGQQVTLRCSSQSGHNTVSWYQQALGQGPQFIFQYYREEENGRGNFPPRFSGLQFPNYSSELNVNALELDDSALYLCASSPLGQGGNYGYTFGSGTRLTVV.